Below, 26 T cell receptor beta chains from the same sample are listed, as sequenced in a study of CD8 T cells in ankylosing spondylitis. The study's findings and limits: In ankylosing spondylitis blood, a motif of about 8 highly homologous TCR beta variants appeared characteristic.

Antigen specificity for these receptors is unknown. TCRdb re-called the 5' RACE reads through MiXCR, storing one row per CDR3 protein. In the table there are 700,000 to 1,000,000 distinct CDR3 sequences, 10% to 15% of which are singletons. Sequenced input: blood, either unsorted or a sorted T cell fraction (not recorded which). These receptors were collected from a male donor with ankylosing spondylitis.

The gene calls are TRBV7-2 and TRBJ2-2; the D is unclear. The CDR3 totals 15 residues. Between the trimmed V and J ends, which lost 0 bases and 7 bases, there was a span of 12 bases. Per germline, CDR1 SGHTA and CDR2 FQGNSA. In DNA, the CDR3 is TGTGCCAGCAGCTTAGCGAGGCCCGGGTACGGGGAGCTGTTTTTT. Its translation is CASSLARPGYGELFF.

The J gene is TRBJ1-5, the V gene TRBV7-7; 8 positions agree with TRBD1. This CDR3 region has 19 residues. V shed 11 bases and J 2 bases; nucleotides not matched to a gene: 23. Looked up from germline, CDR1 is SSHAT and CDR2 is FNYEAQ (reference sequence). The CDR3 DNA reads TGTGCCTTCTGTTTAGAGGGCAGGGGGCTATTCGGGCGCAATCAGCCCCAGCATTTT. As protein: CAFCLEGRGLFGRNQPQHF.

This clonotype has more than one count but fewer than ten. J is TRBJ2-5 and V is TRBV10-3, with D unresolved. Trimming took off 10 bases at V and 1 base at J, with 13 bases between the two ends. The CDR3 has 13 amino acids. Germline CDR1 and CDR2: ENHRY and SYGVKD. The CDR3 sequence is CATGYGVQETQYF. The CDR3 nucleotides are TGTGCCACCGGGTATGGGGTCCAAGAGACCCAGTACTTC.

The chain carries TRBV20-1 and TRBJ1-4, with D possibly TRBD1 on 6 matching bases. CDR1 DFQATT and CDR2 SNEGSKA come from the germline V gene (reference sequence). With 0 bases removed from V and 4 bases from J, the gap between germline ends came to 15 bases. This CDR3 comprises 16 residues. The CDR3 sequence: CSAREGGAGVNEKLFF. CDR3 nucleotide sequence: TGCAGTGCTAGAGAGGGGGGGGCAGGGGTTAATGAAAAACTGTTTTTT.

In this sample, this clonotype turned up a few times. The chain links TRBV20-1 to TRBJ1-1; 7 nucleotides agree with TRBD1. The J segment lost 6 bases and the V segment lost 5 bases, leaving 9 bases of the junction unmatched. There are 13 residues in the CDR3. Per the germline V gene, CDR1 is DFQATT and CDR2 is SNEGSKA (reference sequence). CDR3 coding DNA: TGCAGTGCTGCGACAGGGTTGAGAGCTGAAGCTTTCTTT. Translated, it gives CSAATGLRAEAFF.

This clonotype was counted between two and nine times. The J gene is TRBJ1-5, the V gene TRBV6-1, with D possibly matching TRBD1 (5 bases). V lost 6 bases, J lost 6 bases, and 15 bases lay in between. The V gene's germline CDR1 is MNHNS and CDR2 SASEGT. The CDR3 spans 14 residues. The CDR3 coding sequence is TGTGCCAGCAGAGGTCGGCGAGACAGTCAGCCCCAGCATTTT. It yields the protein CASRGRRDSQPQHF.

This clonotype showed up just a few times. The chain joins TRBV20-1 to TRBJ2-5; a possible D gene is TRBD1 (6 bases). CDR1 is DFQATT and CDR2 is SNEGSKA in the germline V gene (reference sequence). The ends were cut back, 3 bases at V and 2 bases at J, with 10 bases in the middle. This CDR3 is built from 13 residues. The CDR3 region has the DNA TGCAGTGCTAGTCGGACAGCACAAGAGACCCAGTACTTC. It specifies CSASRTAQETQYF.

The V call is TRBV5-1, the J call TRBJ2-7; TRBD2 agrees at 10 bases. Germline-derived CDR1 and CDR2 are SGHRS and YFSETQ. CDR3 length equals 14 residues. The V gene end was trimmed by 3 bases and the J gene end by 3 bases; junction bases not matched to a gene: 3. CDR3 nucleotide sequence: TGCGCCAGCAGCTCCGGGACTAGCGTCTACGAGCAGTACTTC. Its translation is CASSSGTSVYEQYF.

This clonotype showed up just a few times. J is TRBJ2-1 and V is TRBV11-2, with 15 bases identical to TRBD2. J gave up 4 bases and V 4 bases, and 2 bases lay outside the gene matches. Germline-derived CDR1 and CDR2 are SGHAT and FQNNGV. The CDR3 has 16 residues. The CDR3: CASSSGTSGGYNEQFF. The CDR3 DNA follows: TGTGCCAGCAGCTCTGGGACTAGCGGGGGGTACAATGAGCAGTTCTTC.

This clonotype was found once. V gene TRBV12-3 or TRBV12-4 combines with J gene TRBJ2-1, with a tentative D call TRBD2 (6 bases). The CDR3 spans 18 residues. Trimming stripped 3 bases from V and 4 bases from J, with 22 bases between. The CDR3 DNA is TGTGCCAGCAGTTTGGGGGGACGACGGGCAGGGAGGTACAATGAGCAGTTCTTC. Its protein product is CASSLGGRRAGRYNEQFF.

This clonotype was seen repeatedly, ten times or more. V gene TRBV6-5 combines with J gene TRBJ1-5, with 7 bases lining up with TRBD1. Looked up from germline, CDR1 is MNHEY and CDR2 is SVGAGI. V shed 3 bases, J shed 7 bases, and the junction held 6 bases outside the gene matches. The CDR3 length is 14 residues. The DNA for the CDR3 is TGTGCCAGCAGTTATACAGGGGTTGGGCAGCCCCAGCATTTT. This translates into CASSYTGVGQPQHF.

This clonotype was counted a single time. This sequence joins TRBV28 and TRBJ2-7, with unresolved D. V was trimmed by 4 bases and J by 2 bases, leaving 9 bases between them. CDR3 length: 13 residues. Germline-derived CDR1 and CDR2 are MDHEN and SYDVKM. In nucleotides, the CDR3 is TGTGCCAGCAGTTCCCATGGGACCTACGAGCAGTACTTC. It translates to CASSSHGTYEQYF.

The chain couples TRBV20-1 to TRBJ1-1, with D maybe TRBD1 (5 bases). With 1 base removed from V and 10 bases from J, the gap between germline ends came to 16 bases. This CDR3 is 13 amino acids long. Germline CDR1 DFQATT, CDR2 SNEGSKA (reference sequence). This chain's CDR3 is CSARGVRQSGAFF. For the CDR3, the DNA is TGCAGTGCTAGAGGGGTTAGACAGTCGGGAGCTTTCTTT.

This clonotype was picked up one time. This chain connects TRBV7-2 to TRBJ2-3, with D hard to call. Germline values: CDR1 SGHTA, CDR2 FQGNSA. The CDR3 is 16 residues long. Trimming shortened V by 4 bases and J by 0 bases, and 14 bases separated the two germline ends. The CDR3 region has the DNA TGTGCCAGCAGCTCTAGAGGTCCCCCTAGCACAGATACGCAGTATTTT. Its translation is CASSSRGPPSTDTQYF.

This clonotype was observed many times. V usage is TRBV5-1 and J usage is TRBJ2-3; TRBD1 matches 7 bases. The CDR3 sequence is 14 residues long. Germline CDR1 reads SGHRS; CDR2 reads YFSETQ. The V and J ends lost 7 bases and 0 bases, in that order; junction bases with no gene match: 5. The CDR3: CASVKGASTDTQYF. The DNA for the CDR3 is TGCGCCAGCGTCAAGGGGGCTAGCACAGATACGCAGTATTTT.

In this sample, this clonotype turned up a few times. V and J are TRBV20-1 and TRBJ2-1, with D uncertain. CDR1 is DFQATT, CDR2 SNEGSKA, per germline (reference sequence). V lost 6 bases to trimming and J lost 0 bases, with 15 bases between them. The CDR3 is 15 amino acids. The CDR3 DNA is TGCAGTGCCAGAAGGCCGCTTCCCTCCTACAATGAGCAGTTCTTC. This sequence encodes CSARRPLPSYNEQFF.

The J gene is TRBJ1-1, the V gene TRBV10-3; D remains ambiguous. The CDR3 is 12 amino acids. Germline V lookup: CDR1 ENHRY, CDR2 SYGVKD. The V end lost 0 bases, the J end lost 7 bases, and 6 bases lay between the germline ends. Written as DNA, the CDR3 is TGTGCCATCAGTGAGTCGGACGGTGAAGCTTTCTTT. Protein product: CAISESDGEAFF.

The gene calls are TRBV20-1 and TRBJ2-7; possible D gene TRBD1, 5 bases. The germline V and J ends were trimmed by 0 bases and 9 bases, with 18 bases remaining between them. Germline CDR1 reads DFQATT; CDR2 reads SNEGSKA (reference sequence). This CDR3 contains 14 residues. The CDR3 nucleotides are TGCAGTGCTAGAGATGACGGGTTTAGGGGTGGGCAGTACTTC. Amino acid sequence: CSARDDGFRGGQYF.

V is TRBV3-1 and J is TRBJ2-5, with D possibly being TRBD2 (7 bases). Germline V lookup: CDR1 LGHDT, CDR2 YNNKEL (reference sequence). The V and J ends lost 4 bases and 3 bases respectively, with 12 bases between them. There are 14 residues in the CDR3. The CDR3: CASSRQAGEETQYF. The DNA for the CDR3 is TGTGCCAGCAGCCGACAGGCGGGAGAAGAGACCCAGTACTTC.

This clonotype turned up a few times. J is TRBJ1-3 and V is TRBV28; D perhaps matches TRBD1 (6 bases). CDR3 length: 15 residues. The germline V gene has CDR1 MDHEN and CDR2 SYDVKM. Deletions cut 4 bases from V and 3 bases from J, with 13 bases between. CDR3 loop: CASSSPEGVGNTIYF. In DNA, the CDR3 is TGTGCCAGCAGTTCCCCTGAGGGGGTTGGAAACACCATATATTTT.

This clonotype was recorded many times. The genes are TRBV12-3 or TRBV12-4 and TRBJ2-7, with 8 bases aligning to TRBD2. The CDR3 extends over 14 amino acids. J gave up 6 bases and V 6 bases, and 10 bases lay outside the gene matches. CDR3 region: CASRAGLGLIEQYF. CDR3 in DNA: TGTGCCAGCAGGGCGGGACTAGGCCTCATCGAGCAGTACTTC.

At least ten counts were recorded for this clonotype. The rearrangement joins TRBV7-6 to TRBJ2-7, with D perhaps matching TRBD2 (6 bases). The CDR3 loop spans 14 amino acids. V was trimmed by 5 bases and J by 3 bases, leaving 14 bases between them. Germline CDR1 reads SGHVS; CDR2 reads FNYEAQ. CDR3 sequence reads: CASSPGTLVYEQYF. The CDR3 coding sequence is TGTGCCAGCAGCCCCGGGACTTTAGTCTACGAGCAGTACTTC. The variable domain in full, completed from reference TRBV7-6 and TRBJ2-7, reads GAGVSQSPRYKVTKRGQDVALRCDPISGHVSLYWYRQALGQGPEFLTYFNYEAQQDKSGLPNDRFSAERPEGSISTLTIQRTEQRDSAMYRCASSPGTLVYEQYFGPGTRLTVT.

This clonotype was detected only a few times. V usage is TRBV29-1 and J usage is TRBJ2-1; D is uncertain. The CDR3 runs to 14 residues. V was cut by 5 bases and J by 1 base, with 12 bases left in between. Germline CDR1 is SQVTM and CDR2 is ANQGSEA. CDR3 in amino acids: CSVFGFRSYNEQFF. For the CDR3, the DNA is TGCAGCGTTTTCGGGTTCCGGTCCTACAATGAGCAGTTCTTC.

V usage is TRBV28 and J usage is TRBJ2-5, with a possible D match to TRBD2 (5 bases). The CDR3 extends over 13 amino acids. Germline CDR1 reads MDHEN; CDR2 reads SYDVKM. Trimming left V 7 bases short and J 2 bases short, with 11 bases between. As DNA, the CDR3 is TGTGCCAGCATCGATAGCGCTCAAGAGACCCAGTACTTC. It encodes CASIDSAQETQYF. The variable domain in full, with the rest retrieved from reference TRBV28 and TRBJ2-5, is DVKVTQSSRYLVKRTGEKVFLECVQDMDHENMFWYRQDPGLGLRLIYFSYDVKMKEKGDIPEGYSVSREKKERFSLILESASTNQTSMYLCASIDSAQETQYFGPGTRLLVL.

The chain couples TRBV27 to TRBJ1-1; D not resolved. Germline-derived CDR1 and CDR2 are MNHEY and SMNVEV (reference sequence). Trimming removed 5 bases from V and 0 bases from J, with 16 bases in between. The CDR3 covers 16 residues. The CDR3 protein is CASSPWERILNTEAFF. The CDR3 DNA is TGTGCCAGCAGTCCCTGGGAGAGGATTTTGAACACTGAAGCTTTCTTT.

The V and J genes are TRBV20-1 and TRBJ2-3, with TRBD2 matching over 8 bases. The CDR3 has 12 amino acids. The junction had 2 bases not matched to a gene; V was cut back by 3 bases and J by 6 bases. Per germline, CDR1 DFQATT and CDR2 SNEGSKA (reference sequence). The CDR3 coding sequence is TGCAGTGCTAGCGGGGGGGTGGATACGCAGTATTTT. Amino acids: CSASGGVDTQYF.